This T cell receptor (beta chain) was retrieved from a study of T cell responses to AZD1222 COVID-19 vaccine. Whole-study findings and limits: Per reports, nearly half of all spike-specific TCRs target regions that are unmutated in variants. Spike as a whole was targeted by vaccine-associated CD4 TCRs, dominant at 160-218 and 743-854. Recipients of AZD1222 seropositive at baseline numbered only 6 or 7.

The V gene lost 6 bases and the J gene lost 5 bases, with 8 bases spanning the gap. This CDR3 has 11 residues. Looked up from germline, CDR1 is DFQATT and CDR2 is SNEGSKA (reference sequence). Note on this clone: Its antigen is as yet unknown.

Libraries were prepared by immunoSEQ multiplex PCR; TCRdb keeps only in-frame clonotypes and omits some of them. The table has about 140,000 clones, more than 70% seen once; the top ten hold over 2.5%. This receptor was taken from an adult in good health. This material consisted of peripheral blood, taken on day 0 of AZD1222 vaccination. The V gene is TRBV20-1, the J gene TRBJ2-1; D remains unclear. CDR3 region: CSARPHNEQFF. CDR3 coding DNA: TGCAGTGCGAGGCCCCACAATGAGCAGTTCTTC.